The 9 T cell receptor beta chains in this list originate from one sample, sequenced in a study of blood T cell repertoires in COVID-19. Measured with immunoSEQ multiplex PCR; TCRdb has only the in-frame clones, and not every one. The profile shows over 350,000 clones, 88% of them singletons. Sequenced material: PBMCs or T cells enriched from blood (not recorded which). The receptors come from a woman younger than 35 who had recovered from COVID-19.

V gene TRBV5-1 combines with J gene TRBJ1-4; TRBD1 matches at 10 bases. This CDR3 comprises 15 residues. Germline V gene data show CDR1 as SGHRS and CDR2 as YFSETQ. V lost 3 bases, J lost 4 bases, and 3 bases stayed unmatched. The CDR3 DNA follows: TGCGCCAGCAGCTGGGGGACAGGGGATAATGAAAAACTGTTTTTT. Its translation: CASSWGTGDNEKLFF. Full variable domain (remainder filled in from reference TRBV5-1 and TRBJ1-4): KAGVTQTPRYLIKTRGQQVTLSCSPISGHRSVSWYQQTPGQGLQFLFEYFSETQRNKGNFPGRFSGRQFSNSRSEMNVSTLELGDSALYLCASSWGTGDNEKLFFGSGTQLSVL.

This clone was picked up one time. The chain recombines TRBV5-1 with TRBJ1-4, with D maybe TRBD1 (5 bases). The V and J ends lost 5 bases and 8 bases respectively, with 19 bases between them. This CDR3 has 15 amino acids. CDR1 and CDR2 (germline): SGHRS, YFSETQ. Here the CDR3 reads CASSTWGREDEKLFF. The CDR3, as DNA: TGCGCCAGCAGTACGTGGGGCAGGGAAGACGAAAAACTGTTTTTT.

V usage is TRBV5-8 and J usage is TRBJ2-2; D remains unclear. V was clipped by 2 bases and J by 4 bases, with 12 bases between them. The CDR3 sequence is 15 residues long. Per germline, CDR1 SGHTS and CDR2 YDEGEE. Here the CDR3 reads CASSFSSTPTGELFF. CDR3 nucleotides: TGTGCCAGCAGCTTTTCCTCGACACCCACCGGGGAGCTGTTTTTT.

This clone was observed a handful of times. The chain joins TRBV30 to TRBJ2-1, with 10 bases that match TRBD2. The CDR3 totals 15 residues. The germline V gene encodes CDR1 GTSNPN and CDR2 SVGIG (reference sequence). V lost 0 bases and J lost 4; bases outside the gene matches: 3. CDR3 residues: CAWSVEAGGYNEQFF. As DNA, the CDR3 is TGTGCCTGGAGTGTAGAAGCGGGGGGGTACAATGAGCAGTTCTTC. The full variable domain, with the rest looked up from reference TRBV30 and TRBJ2-1, is SQTIHQWPATLVQPVGSPLSLECTVEGTSNPNLYWYRQAAGRGLQLLFYSVGIGQISSEVPQNLSASRPQDRQFILSSKKLLLSDSGFYLCAWSVEAGGYNEQFFGPGTRLTVL.

The chain joins TRBV9 to TRBJ2-3, with D possibly being TRBD1 (5 bases). The CDR3 contains 16 residues. CDR1 is SGDLS, CDR2 YYNGEE, per germline. The germline V and J ends were trimmed by 2 bases and 1 base, with 14 bases remaining between them. The CDR3 sequence: CASSVLNGHRTDTQYF. CDR3 DNA: TGTGCCAGCAGCGTCTTAAACGGACATCGCACAGATACGCAGTATTTT.

The chain recombines TRBV7-6 with TRBJ1-5; no reliable D call. V dropped 2 bases and J dropped 2 bases, with 7 bases sitting between them. CDR1 is SGHVS and CDR2 is FNYEAQ in the germline V gene. The CDR3 has 14 residues. The CDR3 loop reads CASSLYSGNQPQHF. CDR3 in DNA: TGTGCCAGCAGCTTATACTCGGGCAATCAGCCCCAGCATTTT. Drawing the rest from reference TRBV7-6 and TRBJ1-5, the complete variable domain is GAGVSQSPRYKVTKRGQDVALRCDPISGHVSLYWYRQALGQGPEFLTYFNYEAQQDKSGLPNDRFSAERPEGSISTLTIQRTEQRDSAMYRCASSLYSGNQPQHFGDGTRLSIL.

The chain has TRBV19 and TRBJ1-3; D is possibly TRBD1 (5 bases). This CDR3 has 16 residues. V lost 3 bases and J lost 1, with 13 bases in between. Germline CDR1 LNHDA, CDR2 SQIVND (reference sequence). The CDR3 region has the DNA TGTGCCAGTAGTATTAGTAGGGGCAAATCTGGAAACACCATATATTTT. This encodes CASSISRGKSGNTIYF.

About this clone itself: Germline is not matched at one junction end, which may reflect a read error. The chain combines TRBV3-1 (or the pseudogene TRBV3-2) with TRBJ1-2; D might be TRBD1 (6 bases). The germline V gene encodes CDR1 LGHDT and CDR2 YNNKEL (reference sequence). The CDR3 length is 11 residues. The CDR3 sequence is CASRLDGGCTF. Here the CDR3 DNA reads TGTGCCAGCAGGCTGGATGGGGGCTGCACCTTC.

The chain has TRBV11-2 and TRBJ1-2; 9 positions match TRBD1. Germline-derived CDR1 and CDR2 are SGHAT and FQNNGV. V gave up 3 bases and J gave up 5 bases; unmatched junction bases: 7. CDR3 length: 15 amino acids. The CDR3: CASSFPPGQGYGYTF. The CDR3 DNA is TGTGCCAGCAGCTTCCCTCCGGGACAGGGTTATGGCTACACCTTC.